A selection of T cell receptor beta chains follows, all from one sample in a study of Graves' ophthalmopathy and Graves' hyperthyroidism. TCRdb re-derived calls from the multiplex PCR reads in MiXCR, one entry per CDR3 protein. The sample records about 550,000 distinct CDR3 sequences, 35% to 40% being singletons. The sequenced material came from peripheral blood or thyroid tissue (not recorded which). The receptors derive from an adult man with Graves' hyperthyroidism. Each CDR3 is given with its conserved first and last residue. Each record gives: J gene, clone size, D gene, V gene, CDR3 protein, CDR3 DNA. D genes are given only for firm matches. Some rows mark clone size as missing; the rest say once, few, many or name a class of expanded clone.

TRBJ1-1 many TRBD1 TRBV9 CASQPGQGMNTEAFF TGTGCCAGTCAGCCCGGACAGGGCATGAACACTGAAGCTTTCTTT
TRBJ2-5 . TRBD2 TRBV20-1 CSAPGLAGTTARQETQYF TGCAGTGCCCCCGGACTAGCGGGGACTACCGCCCGACAAGAGACCCAGTACTTC
TRBJ2-2 many . TRBV12-3/TRBV12-4 CASSFYTGELFF TGTGCCAGCAGTTTTTACACCGGGGAGCTGTTTTTT
TRBJ1-4 many . TRBV10-3 CAISEPNREEKLFF TGTGCCATCAGTGAGCCTAACAGGGAAGAAAAACTGTTTTTT
TRBJ1-2 many . TRBV15 CATSRDQGLDGYTF TGTGCCACCAGCAGAGATCAAGGGTTGGATGGCTACACCTTC
TRBJ1-2 many . TRBV9 CASSVGHGGNYGYTF TGTGCCAGCAGCGTAGGTCACGGCGGTAACTATGGCTACACCTTC
TRBJ1-5 . TRBD1 TRBV7-8 CASSRRQGAKSNQPQHF TGTGCCAGCAGCCGCAGACAGGGGGCAAAGAGCAATCAGCCCCAGCATTTT
TRBJ1-5 . . TRBV10-3 CASSEMMGGDQPQHF TGTGCCAGCAGTGAGATGATGGGAGGGGATCAGCCCCAGCATTTT
TRBJ1-2 many . TRBV10-3 CAISPSNPPYGYTF TGTGCCATCAGTCCCAGCAACCCGCCCTATGGCTACACCTTC
TRBJ2-2 few . TRBV5-1 CASSLNPQGSNTGELFF TGCGCCAGCAGCTTGAACCCGCAGGGTTCGAACACCGGGGAGCTGTTTTTT
TRBJ1-2 . . TRBV5-1 CASSLDSRDQNYGYTF TGCGCCAGCAGCTTGGACAGCCGGGACCAGAACTATGGCTACACCTTC
TRBJ2-7 once TRBD1 TRBV4-1 CASSQDPTGARSYEQYF TGCGCCAGCAGCCAAGATCCAACAGGGGCACGGTCCTACGAGCAGTACTTC
TRBJ2-7 . . TRBV25-1 CASSEVNVGSYEQYF TGTGCCAGCAGTGAAGTGAACGTGGGCTCCTACGAGCAGTACTTC
TRBJ2-1 . TRBD1 TRBV7-9 CASSTPGQVFNEQFF TGTGCCAGCAGCACCCCGGGACAGGTTTTCAATGAGCAGTTCTTC
TRBJ1-6 . . TRBV29-1 CSVEGTPNPPLHF TGCAGCGTTGAAGGGACACCTAATCCACCCCTCCACTTT
TRBJ1-5 . . TRBV9 CASSADRSKQEGGNQPQHF TGTGCCAGCAGCGCCGACCGATCTAAACAGGAGGGAGGCAATCAGCCCCAGCATTTT
TRBJ1-1 many TRBD1 TRBV7-2 CASTQGVLPTEAFF TGTGCCAGCACCCAGGGGGTCCTCCCAACTGAAGCTTTCTTT
TRBJ2-1 few TRBD2 TRBV29-1 CSVDRLAGGDEQFF TGCAGCGTTGACCGACTAGCGGGAGGGGATGAGCAGTTCTTC
TRBJ2-7 few . TRBV28 CASSSTVYEQYF TGTGCCAGCAGTTCGACAGTTTACGAGCAGTACTTC
TRBJ1-1 many . TRBV20-1 CSARDRWRTTEAFF TGCAGTGCTAGAGATCGGTGGCGGACTACTGAAGCTTTCTTT
TRBJ1-1 many TRBD1 TRBV5-8 CASSSAGQGNTEAFF TGTGCCAGCAGCTCAGCGGGACAGGGGAACACTGAAGCTTTCTTT
TRBJ2-1 . . TRBV15 CATQADTVQTYNEQFF TGTGCCACCCAAGCAGACACCGTCCAAACCTACAATGAGCAGTTCTTC
TRBJ2-5 many TRBD2 TRBV20-1 CSATRGETQYF TGCAGTGCTACGCGGGGGGAGACCCAGTACTTC
TRBJ1-5 many . TRBV10-3 CAISMDSGGGNQPQHF TGTGCCATCAGCATGGACAGTGGGGGTGGCAATCAGCCCCAGCATTTT
TRBJ1-3 few . TRBV29-1 CSASAGFGNTIYF TGCAGCGCATCAGCAGGGTTTGGAAACACCATATATTTT
TRBJ1-4 many TRBD1 TRBV7-9 CASSLGQTDEKLFF TGTGCCAGCAGCCTGGGACAGACAGATGAAAAACTGTTTTTT
TRBJ2-5 many . TRBV2 CASSETVQETQYF TGTGCCAGCAGTGAGACAGTCCAAGAGACCCAGTACTTC
TRBJ1-2 many . TRBV7-9 CPSSLGGGYGYTF TGTCCCAGCAGCTTGGGAGGGGGATATGGCTACACCTTC
TRBJ2-1 many TRBD2 TRBV7-9 CASSLTISGSDEQFF TGTGCCAGCAGCTTGACAATAAGCGGGAGCGATGAGCAGTTCTTC
TRBJ1-2 many . TRBV10-3 CAISDMGNLNYGYTF TGTGCCATCAGTGATATGGGAAACTTAAACTATGGCTACACCTTC
TRBJ2-5 . . TRBV7-2 CASSLERGAVQETQYF TGTGCCAGCAGCTTAGAACGGGGGGCAGTACAAGAGACCCAGTACTTC
TRBJ2-5 . TRBD2 TRBV4-1 CASSQRGLAGGPETQYF TGCGCCAGCAGCCAGCGAGGATTAGCGGGAGGGCCAGAGACCCAGTACTTC
TRBJ2-2 many . TRBV7-2 CASSLAGDTGELFF TGTGCCAGCAGCTTAGCGGGGGACACCGGGGAGCTGTTTTTT
TRBJ1-4 . TRBD1 TRBV4-1 CASSQLQGINEKLFF TGCGCCAGCAGCCAGCTACAGGGGATTAATGAAAAACTGTTTTTT
TRBJ1-3 many . TRBV29-1 CSVQEPITSGNTIYF TGCAGCGTTCAAGAACCCATTACCTCTGGAAACACCATATATTTT
TRBJ2-5 many . TRBV2 CATDRDHQETQYF TGTGCCACGGACCGGGACCACCAAGAGACCCAGTACTTC
TRBJ1-1 many . TRBV7-9 CASSHAQNTEAFF TGTGCCAGCAGCCACGCGCAGAACACTGAAGCTTTCTTT
TRBJ1-4 few . TRBV5-8 CASSLGGGIGEKLFF TGTGCCAGCAGCTTGGGTGGGGGCATTGGTGAAAAACTGTTTTTT
TRBJ1-1 . . TRBV14 CASSQHISRDTEAFF TGTGCCAGCAGCCAACACATCTCCCGGGACACTGAAGCTTTCTTT
TRBJ1-3 few . TRBV3-1 CASSQGVRRRASTIYF TGTGCCAGCAGCCAAGGGGTCCGACGACGGGCTAGCACCATATATTTT
TRBJ1-5 . . TRBV10-3 CAISESAPGETQHF TGTGCCATCAGTGAGTCTGCACCGGGGGAGACCCAGCATTTT
TRBJ1-5 many . TRBV19 CASSFRGDSNQPQHF TGTGCCAGTTCTTTCCGGGGAGATAGCAATCAGCCCCAGCATTTT
TRBJ2-2 . . TRBV20-1 CSASAQTGELFF TGCAGTGCTAGTGCCCAGACAGGGGAGCTGTTTTTT
TRBJ2-3 few . TRBV2 CASSKLGKLDTQYF TGTGCCAGCAGTAAGCTCGGGAAGCTGGATACGCAGTATTTT
TRBJ2-2 many . TRBV12-3/TRBV12-4 CASRAGNLNTGELFF TGTGCCAGCAGGGCGGGGAACCTTAACACCGGGGAGCTGTTTTTT
TRBJ1-3 many . TRBV10-2 CASSRGAERSSGNTIYF TGCGCCAGCAGTCGAGGTGCCGAACGCTCCTCTGGAAACACCATATATTTT
TRBJ1-2 many TRBD1 TRBV7-9 CASSQTQQGVGYGYTF TGTGCCAGCAGCCAAACCCAACAGGGGGTAGGCTATGGCTACACCTTC
TRBJ2-5 few TRBD1 TRBV14 CASSQSTRDRGHAETQYF TGTGCCAGCAGCCAATCTACCCGGGACAGGGGCCACGCGGAGACCCAGTACTTC
TRBJ1-1 many . TRBV7-9 CASSPLGPGGTEAFF TGTGCCAGCAGCCCCCTGGGCCCAGGCGGCACTGAAGCTTTCTTT
TRBJ1-5 . . TRBV10-3 CATSERSGGSNQPQHF TGTGCCACCAGTGAGAGGTCGGGAGGAAGCAATCAGCCCCAACATTTT
TRBJ1-2 many . TRBV2 CASSERDGYTF TGTGCCAGCAGTGAGAGGGATGGCTACACCTTC
TRBJ1-1 few . TRBV9 CASSETQGHTEAFF TGTGCCAGCAGCGAGACACAGGGTCACACTGAAGCTTTCTTT
TRBJ2-3 . . TRBV7-8 CASSLERVGTDTQYF TGTGCCAGCAGCTTAGAGCGGGTGGGCACAGATACGCAGTATTTT
TRBJ2-7 . TRBD1 TRBV4-1 CASSQGRQGNYEQYF TGCGCCAGCAGCCAAGGCCGACAGGGGAACTACGAGCAGTACTTC
TRBJ2-7 . TRBD1 TRBV5-1 CASSPPGTGSSYEQHF TGTGCCAGCAGCCCTCCCGGGACAGGGAGCTCCTACGAGCAGCACTTC